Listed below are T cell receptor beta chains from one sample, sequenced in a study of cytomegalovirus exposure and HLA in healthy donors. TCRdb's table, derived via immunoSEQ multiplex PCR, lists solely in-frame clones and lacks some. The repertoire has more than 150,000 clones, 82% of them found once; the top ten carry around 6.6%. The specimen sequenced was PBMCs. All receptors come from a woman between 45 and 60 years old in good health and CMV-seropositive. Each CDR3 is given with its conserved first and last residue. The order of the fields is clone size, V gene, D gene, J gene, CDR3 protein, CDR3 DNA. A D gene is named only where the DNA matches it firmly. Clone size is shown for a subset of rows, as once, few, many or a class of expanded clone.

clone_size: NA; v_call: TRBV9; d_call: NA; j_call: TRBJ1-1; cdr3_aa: CASSEDFMNTEAFF; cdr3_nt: TGTGCCAGCAGCGAGGACTTCATGAACACTGAAGCTTTCTTT
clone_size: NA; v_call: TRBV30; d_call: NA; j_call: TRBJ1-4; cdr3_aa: CAWSDGHRANEKLFF; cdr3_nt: TGTGCCTGGAGCGACGGACATCGGGCTAATGAAAAACTGTTTTTT
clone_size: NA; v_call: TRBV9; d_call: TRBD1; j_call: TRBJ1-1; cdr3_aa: CASSVDRGRAFF; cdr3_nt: TGTGCCAGCAGCGTAGACAGGGGTAGGGCTTTCTTT
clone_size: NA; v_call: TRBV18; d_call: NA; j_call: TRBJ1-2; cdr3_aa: CASSLGSMGDGYTF; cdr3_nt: TGTGCCAGCTCACTAGGCTCGATGGGAGATGGCTACACCTTC
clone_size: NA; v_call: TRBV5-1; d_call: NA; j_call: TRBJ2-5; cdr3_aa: CASSLGRAVQETQYF; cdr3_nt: TGCGCCAGCAGCTTGGGGAGAGCGGTTCAAGAGACCCAGTACTTC
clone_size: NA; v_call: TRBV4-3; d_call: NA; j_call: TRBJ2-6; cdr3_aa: CASSQDLWPGANVLTF; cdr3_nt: TGCGCCAGCAGCCAAGATCTCTGGCCCGGGGCCAACGTCCTGACTTTC
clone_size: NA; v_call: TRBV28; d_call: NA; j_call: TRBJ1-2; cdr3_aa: CASSSEGRYTF; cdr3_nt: TGTGCCAGCAGTTCGGAGGGGAGGTACACCTTC
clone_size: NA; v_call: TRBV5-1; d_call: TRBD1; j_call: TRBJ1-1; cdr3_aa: CASSPRQGLNTEAFF; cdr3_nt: TGCGCCAGCAGCCCGCGACAGGGGTTGAACACTGAAGCTTTCTTT
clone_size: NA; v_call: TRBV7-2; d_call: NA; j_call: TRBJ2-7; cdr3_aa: CASTSGNEQYF; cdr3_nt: TGTGCCAGCACTTCGGGGAACGAGCAGTACTTC
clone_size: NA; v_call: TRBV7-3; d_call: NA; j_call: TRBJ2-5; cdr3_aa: CASSLYPGETQYF; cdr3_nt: TGTGCCAGCAGCTTATACCCCGGGGAGACCCAGTACTTC
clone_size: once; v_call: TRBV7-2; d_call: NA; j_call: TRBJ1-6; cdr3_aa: CASSFSAPPPDNSPLHF; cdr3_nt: TGTGCCAGCAGCTTTAGCGCACCTCCACCGGATAATTCACCCCTCCACTTT
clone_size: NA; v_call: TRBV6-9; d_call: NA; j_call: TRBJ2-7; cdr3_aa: CASAGAPREQYF; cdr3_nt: TGTGCCAGCGCGGGGGCACCCCGCGAGCAGTACTTC
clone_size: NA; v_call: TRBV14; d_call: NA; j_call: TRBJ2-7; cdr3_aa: CASSLPSRSYEQYF; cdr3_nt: TGTGCCAGCAGCCTTCCTAGTCGATCCTACGAGCAGTACTTC
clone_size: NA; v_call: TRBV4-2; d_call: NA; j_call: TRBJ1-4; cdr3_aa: CASSQPREGSTNEKLFF; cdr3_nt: TGTGCCAGCAGCCAACCTAGGGAGGGATCAACTAATGAAAAACTGTTTTTT
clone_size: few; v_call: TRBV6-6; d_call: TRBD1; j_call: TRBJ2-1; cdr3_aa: CATSRDSYNEQFF; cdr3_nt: TGTGCAACTTCTAGGGACAGCTACAATGAGCAGTTCTTC
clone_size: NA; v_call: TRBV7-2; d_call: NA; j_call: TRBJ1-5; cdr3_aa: CASSLGGPGYQPQHF; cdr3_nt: TGTGCCAGCAGCTTAGGGGGCCCCGGGTATCAGCCCCAGCATTTT
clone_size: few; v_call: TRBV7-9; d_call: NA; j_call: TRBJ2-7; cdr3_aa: CSSSQQGTSYEQYF; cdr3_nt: TGTTCCAGCAGCCAACAGGGGACTTCCTACGAGCAGTACTTC
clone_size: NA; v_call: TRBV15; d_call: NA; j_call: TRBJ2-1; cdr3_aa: CATSRDLLQAENNEQFF; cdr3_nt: TGTGCCACCAGCAGAGATCTATTACAGGCCGAGAACAATGAGCAGTTCTTC
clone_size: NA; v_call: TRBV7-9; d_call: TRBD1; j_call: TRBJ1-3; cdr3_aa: CSSSFPGQSSGNTIYF; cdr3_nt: TGTTCCAGCAGCTTCCCGGGACAGAGCTCTGGAAACACCATATATTTT
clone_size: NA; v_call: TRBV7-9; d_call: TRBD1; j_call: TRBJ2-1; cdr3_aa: CASSLVRGQGLDEQFF; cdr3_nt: TGTGCCAGCAGCTTAGTTCGGGGACAGGGTCTAGACGAGCAGTTCTTC
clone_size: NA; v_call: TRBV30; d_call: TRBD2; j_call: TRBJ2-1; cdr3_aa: CASQATSAREQFF; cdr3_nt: TGTGCCTCTCAGGCGACTAGCGCCCGTGAGCAGTTCTTC
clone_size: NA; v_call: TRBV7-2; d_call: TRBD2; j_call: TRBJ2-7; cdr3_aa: CASSSLAGAYEQYF; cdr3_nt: TGTGCCAGCAGTTCACTAGCGGGGGCCTACGAGCAGTACTTC
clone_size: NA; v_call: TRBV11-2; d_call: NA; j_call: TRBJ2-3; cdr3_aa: CASSYTSTDTQYF; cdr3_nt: TGTGCCAGCAGCTATACTAGTACAGATACGCAGTATTTT
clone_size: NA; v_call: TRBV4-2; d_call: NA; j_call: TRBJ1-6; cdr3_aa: CASSQVGDGNSPLHF; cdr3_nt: TGTGCCAGCAGCCAAGTAGGGGATGGTAATTCACCCCTCCACTTT
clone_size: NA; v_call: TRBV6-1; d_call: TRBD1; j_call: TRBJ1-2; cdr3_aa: CASSRDRKRSGYTF; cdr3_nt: TGTGCCAGCAGTAGGGACAGGAAAAGGAGTGGCTACACCTTC
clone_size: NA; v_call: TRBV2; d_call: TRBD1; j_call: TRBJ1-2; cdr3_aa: CASSDLDWDSRMGGYTF; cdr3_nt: TGTGCCAGCAGTGATTTAGATTGGGACAGCCGCATGGGAGGCTACACCTTC
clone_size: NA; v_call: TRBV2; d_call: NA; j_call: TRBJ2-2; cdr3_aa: CASSEVGQGGITGELFF; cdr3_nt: TGTGCCAGCAGTGAAGTAGGACAGGGAGGGATCACCGGGGAGCTGTTTTTT
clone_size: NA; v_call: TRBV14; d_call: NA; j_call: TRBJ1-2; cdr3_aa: CASSQAGGANYGYTF; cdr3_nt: TGTGCCAGCAGCCAAGCCGGCGGAGCTAACTATGGCTACACCTTC
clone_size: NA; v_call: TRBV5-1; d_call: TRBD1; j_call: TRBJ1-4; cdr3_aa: CASSLGDSPNEKLFF; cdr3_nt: TGCGCCAGCAGCCTCGGGGACAGCCCTAATGAAAAACTGTTTTTT
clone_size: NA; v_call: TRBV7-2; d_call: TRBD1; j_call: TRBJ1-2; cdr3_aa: CASSHPRMTGNGYTF; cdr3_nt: TGTGCCAGCAGCCACCCACGAATGACAGGGAATGGCTACACCTTC
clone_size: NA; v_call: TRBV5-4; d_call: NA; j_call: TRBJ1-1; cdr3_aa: CASSPDSNTEAFF; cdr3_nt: TGTGCCAGCAGCCCGGACAGTAACACTGAAGCTTTCTTT
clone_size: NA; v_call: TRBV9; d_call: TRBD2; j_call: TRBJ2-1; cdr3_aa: CASSVEGSGGANEQFF; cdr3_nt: TGTGCCAGCAGCGTAGAAGGTAGCGGGGGGGCAAATGAGCAGTTCTTC
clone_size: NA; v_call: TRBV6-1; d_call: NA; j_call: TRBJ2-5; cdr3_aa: CASRGGETQYF; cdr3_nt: TGTGCCAGCAGGGGCGGGGAGACCCAGTACTTC
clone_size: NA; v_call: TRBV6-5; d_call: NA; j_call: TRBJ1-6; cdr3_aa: CASTSNGANSPLHF; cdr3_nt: TGTGCCAGCACCTCGAATGGTGCGAATTCACCCCTCCACTTT
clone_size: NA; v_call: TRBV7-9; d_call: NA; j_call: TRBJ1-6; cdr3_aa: CASSLVGGNSPLHF; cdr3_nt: TGTGCTAGCAGCTTAGTGGGGGGGAATTCACCCCTCCACTTT
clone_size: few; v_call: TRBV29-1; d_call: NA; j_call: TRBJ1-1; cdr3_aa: CSVDGTLNTEAFF; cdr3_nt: TGCAGCGTTGACGGGACATTGAACACTGAAGCTTTCTTT
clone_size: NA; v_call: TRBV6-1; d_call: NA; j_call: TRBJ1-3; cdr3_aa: CASSERQGNTIYF; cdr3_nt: TGTGCCAGCAGTGAAAGACAAGGAAACACCATATATTTT
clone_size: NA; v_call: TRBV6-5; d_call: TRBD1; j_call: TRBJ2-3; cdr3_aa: CASSYSQGAVDTQYF; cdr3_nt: TGTGCCAGCAGTTACTCCCAGGGGGCGGTAGATACGCAGTATTTT
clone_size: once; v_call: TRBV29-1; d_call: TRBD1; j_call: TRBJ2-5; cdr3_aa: CSVVQGAETQYF; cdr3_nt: TGCAGCGTTGTACAGGGGGCAGAGACCCAGTACTTC
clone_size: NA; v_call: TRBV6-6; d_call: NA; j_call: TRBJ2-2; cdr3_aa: CASLRLGFTGELFF; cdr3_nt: TGTGCCAGCTTGAGACTAGGGTTCACCGGGGAGCTGTTTTTT
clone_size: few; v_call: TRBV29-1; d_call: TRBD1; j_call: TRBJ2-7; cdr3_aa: CSARDRGDYEQYF; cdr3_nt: TGCAGCGCGAGAGACAGGGGGGATTACGAGCAGTACTTC
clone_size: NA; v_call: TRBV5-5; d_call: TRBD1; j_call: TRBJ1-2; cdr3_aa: CASSLAGQDNYGYTF; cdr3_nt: TGTGCCAGCAGCTTGGCAGGACAGGATAACTATGGCTACACCTTC
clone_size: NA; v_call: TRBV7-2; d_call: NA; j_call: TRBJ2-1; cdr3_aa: CASSLGVVQFF; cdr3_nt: TGTGCCAGCAGCTTAGGAGTGGTGCAGTTCTTC
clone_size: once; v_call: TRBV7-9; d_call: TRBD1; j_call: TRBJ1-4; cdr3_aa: CASSLPGQGHEKLFF; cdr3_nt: TGTGCCAGCAGCTTACCGGGACAGGGGCATGAAAAACTGTTTTTT
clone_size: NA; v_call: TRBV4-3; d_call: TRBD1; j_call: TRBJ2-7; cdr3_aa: CASSRDRGPYEQYF; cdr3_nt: TGCGCCAGCAGCCGGGACAGGGGACCCTACGAGCAGTACTTC
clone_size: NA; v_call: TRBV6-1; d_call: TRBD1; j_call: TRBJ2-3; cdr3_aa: CASSEVNRGYTDTQYF; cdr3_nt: TGTGCCAGCAGTGAAGTTAACAGGGGGTACACAGATACGCAGTATTTT
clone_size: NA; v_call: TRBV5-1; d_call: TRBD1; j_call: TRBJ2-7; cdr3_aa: CASSLGQGAQEQYF; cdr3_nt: TGCGCCAGCAGTCTGGGACAGGGGGCGCAGGAGCAGTACTTC
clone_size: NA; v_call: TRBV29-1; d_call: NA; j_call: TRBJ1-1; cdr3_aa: CSGNRGTEAFF; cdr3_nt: TGCAGCGGTAATAGGGGTACTGAAGCTTTCTTT
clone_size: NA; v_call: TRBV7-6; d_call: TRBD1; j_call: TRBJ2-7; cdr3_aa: CASSLDRGTSYEQYF; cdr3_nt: TGTGCCAGCAGCCTGGACAGGGGAACATCCTACGAGCAGTACTTC
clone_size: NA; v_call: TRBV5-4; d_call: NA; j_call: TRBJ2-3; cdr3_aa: CASSRDSSDTQYF; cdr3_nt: TGTGCCAGCAGCCGCGACAGTTCAGATACGCAGTATTTT